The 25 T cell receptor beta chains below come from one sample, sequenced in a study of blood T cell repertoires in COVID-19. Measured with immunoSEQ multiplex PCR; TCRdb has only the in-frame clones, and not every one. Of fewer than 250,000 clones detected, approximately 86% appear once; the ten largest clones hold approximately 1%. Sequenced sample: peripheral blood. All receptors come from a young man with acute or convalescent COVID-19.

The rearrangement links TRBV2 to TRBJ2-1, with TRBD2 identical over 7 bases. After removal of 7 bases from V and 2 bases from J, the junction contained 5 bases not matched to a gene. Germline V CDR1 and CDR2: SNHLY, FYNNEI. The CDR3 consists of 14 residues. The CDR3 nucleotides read TGTGCCAGCAAAGCGGGATTGGCCTACAATGAGCAGTTCTTC. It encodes CASKAGLAYNEQFF.

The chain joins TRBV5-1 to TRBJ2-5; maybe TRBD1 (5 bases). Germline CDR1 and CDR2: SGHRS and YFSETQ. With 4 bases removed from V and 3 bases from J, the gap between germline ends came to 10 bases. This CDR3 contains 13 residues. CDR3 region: CASSLQGEETQYF. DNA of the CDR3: TGCGCCAGCAGCCTGCAGGGTGAAGAGACCCAGTACTTC.

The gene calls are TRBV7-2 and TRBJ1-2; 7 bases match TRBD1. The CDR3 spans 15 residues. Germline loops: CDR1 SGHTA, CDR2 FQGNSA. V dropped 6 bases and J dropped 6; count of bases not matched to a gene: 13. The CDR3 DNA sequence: TGTGCCAGCAGTTCCTATATTACAGGGGATCATGGCTACACCTTC. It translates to CASSSYITGDHGYTF.

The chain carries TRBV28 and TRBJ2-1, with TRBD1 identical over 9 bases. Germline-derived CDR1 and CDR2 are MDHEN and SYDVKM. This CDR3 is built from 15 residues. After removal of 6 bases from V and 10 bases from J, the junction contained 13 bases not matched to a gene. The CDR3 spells CASRTTGTGSREQFF. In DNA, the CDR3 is TGTGCCAGCAGGACCACCGGGACAGGGAGTCGGGAGCAGTTCTTC.

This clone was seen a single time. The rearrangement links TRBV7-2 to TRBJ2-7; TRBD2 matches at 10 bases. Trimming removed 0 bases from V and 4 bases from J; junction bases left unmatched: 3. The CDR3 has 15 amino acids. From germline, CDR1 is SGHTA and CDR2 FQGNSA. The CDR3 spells CASSLAPSGGYEQYF. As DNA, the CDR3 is TGTGCCAGCAGCTTAGCCCCTAGCGGGGGATACGAGCAGTACTTC.

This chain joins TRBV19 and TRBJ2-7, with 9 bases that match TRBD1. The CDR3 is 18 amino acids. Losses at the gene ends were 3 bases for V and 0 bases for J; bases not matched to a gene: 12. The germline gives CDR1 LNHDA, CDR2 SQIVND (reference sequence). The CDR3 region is CASSMSRTGATFSYEQYF. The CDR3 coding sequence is TGTGCCAGTAGTATGTCGAGGACAGGGGCCACCTTCTCCTACGAGCAGTACTTC.

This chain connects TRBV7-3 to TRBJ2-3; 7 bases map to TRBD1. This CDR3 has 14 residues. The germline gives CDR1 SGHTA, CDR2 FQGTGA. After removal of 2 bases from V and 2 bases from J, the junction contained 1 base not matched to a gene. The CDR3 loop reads CASSLDRATDTQYF. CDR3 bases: TGTGCCAGCAGCTTAGACAGGGCCACAGATACGCAGTATTTT.

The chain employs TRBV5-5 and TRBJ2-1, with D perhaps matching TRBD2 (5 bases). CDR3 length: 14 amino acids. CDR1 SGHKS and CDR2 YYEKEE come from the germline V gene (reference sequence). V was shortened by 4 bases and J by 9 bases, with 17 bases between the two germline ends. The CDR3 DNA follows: TGTGCCAGCAGCCCTACACCACTACGGGGTGAGCAGTTCTTC. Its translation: CASSPTPLRGEQFF.

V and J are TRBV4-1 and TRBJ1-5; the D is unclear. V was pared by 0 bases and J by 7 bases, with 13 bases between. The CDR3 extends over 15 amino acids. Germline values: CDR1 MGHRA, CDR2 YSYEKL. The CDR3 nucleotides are TGCGCCAGCAGCCAAGATCCAAGAGGTAGGCAGCCCCAGCATTTT. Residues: CASSQDPRGRQPQHF.

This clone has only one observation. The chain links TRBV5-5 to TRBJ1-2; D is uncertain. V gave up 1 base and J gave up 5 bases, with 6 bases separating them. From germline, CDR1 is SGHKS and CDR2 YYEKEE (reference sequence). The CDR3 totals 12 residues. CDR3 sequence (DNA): TGTGCCAGCAGCTTGAGAGATTATGGCTACACCTTC. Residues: CASSLRDYGYTF.

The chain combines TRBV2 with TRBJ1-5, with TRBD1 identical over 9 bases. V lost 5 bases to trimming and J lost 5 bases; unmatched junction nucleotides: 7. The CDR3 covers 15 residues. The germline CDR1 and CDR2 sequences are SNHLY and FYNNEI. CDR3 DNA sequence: TGTGCCAGCAGTCAGGACAGGGGAGGATATCAGCCCCAGCATTTT. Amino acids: CASSQDRGGYQPQHF. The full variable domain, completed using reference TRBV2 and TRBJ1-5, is EPEVTQTPSHQVTQMGQEVILRCVPISNHLYFYWYRQILGQKVEFLVSFYNNEISEKSEIFDDQFSVERPDGSNFTLKIRSTKLEDSAMYFCASSQDRGGYQPQHFGDGTRLSIL.

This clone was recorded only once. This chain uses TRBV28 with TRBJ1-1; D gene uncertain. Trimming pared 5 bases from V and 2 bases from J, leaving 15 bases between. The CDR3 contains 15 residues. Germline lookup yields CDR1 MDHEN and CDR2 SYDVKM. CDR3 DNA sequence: TGTGCCAGCAGTCCCCAGACAAAGGTTAACACTGAAGCTTTCTTT. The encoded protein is CASSPQTKVNTEAFF.

For the CDR3, the DNA is TGTGCCAGCAGCCCACGGACAGGGAACACTGAAGCTTTCTTT. The encoded protein is CASSPRTGNTEAFF. The chain is built from TRBV3-1 (or the pseudogene TRBV3-2) and TRBJ1-1, with 7 bases that match TRBD1. Germline CDR1 LGHDT, CDR2 YNNKEL (reference sequence). CDR3 size: 14 residues. The V segment lost 4 bases and the J segment 1 base; nucleotides outside the gene matches: 3.

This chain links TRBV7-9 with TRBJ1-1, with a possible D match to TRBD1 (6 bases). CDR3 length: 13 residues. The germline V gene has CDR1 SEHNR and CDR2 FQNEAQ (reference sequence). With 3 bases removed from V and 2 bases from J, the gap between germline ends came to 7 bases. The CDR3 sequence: CASSLTGNTEAFF. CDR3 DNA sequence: TGTGCCAGCAGCTTGACAGGTAACACTGAAGCTTTCTTT. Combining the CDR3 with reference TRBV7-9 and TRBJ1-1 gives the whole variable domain DTGVSQNPRHKITKRGQNVTFRCDPISEHNRLYWYRQTLGQGPEFLTYFQNEAQLEKSRLLSDRFSAERPKGSFSTLEIQRTEQGDSAMYLCASSLTGNTEAFFGQGTRLTVV.

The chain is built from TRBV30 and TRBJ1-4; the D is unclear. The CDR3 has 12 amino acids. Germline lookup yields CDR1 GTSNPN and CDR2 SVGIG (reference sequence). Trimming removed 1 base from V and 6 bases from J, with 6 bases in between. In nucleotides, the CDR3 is TGTGCCTGGAGTGCGTTCCATGAAAAACTGTTTTTT. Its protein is CAWSAFHEKLFF.

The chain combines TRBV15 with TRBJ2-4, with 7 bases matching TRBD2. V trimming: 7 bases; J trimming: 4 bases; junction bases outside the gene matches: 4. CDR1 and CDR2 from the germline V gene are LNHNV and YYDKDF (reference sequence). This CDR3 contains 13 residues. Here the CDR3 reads CATTAGSKNIQYF. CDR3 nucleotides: TGTGCCACCACAGCGGGATCGAAAAACATTCAGTACTTC.

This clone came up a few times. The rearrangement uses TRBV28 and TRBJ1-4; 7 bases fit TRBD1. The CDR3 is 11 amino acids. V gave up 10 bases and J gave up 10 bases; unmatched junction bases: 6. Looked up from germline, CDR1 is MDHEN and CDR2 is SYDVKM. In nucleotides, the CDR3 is TGTGCCACACGGACAGGCGGAAAACTGTTTTTT. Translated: CATRTGGKLFF.

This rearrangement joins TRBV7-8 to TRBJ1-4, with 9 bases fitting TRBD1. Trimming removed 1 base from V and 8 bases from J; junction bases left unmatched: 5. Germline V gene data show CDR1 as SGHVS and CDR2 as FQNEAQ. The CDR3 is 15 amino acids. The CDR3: CASSLVGQGGEKLFF. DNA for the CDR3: TGTGCCAGCAGCTTAGTGGGACAGGGTGGAGAAAAACTGTTTTTT.

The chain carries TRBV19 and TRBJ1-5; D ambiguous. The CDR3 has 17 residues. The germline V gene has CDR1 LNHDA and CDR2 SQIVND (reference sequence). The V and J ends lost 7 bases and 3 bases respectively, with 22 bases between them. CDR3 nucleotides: TGTGCCAGTACCATCCTCCGGGGAGGGCGCAACAATCAGCCCCAGCATTTT. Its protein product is CASTILRGGRNNQPQHF.

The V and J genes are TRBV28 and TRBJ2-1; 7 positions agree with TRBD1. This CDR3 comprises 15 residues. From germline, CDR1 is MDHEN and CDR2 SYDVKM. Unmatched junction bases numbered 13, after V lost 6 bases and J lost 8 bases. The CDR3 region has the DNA TGTGCCAGCAGCCTTTACAGGGGTCAGAACGATGAGCAGTTCTTC. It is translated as CASSLYRGQNDEQFF.

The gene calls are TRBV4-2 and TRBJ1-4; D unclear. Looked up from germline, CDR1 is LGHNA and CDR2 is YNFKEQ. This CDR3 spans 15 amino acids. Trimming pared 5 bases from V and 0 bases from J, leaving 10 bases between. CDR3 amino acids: CASSMRPATNEKLFF. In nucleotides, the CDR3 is TGTGCCAGCAGCATGCGGCCTGCAACTAATGAAAAACTGTTTTTT.

CDR3 coding DNA: TGTGCCAGCAGCCGAAGGGACAGGGGCTGGGAGCAGTACTTC. It specifies CASSRRDRGWEQYF. This chain links TRBV3-1 (or the pseudogene TRBV3-2) with TRBJ2-7; the match to TRBD1 covers 10 bases. The CDR3 length is 14 residues. The ends lost 4 bases at V and 7 bases at J; junction bases unmatched: 7. Germline-derived CDR1 and CDR2 are LGHDT and YNNKEL (reference sequence).

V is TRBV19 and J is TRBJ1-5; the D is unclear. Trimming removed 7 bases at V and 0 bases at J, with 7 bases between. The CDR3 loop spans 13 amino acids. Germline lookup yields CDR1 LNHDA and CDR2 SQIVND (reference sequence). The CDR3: CASNRYSNQPQHF. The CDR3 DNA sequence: TGTGCCAGTAATCGCTATAGCAATCAGCCCCAGCATTTT. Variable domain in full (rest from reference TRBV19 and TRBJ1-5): DGGITQSPKYLFRKEGQNVTLSCEQNLNHDAMYWYRQDPGQGLRLIYYSQIVNDFQKGDIAEGYSVSREKKESFPLTVTSAQKNPTAFYLCASNRYSNQPQHFGDGTRLSIL.

The CDR3 is CASSLIGTRGGNEQFF. CDR3 nucleotides: TGTGCCAGCAGCTTAATAGGGACTAGGGGAGGTAATGAGCAGTTCTTC. This sequence joins TRBV7-3 and TRBJ2-1, with 8 positions matching TRBD2. V was pared by 1 base and J by 7 bases, with 9 bases of the junction left unmatched. Germline CDR1 is SGHTA and CDR2 is FQGTGA. The CDR3 loop spans 16 amino acids.

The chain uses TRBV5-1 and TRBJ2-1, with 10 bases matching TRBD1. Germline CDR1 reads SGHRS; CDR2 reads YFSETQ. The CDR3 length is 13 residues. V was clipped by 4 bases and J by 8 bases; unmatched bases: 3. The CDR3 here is CASSTGQGDEQFF. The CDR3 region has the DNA TGCGCCAGCAGCACAGGACAGGGGGATGAGCAGTTCTTC.